This T cell receptor beta chain stems from a study of T cell repertoires in cytomegalovirus infection. The overall study: Public TCR beta signature analysis indicated the presence of both CMV infection and matching HLA type. The study, taken as a whole, reports: People with CMV and the relevant HLA were identified by cumulative public TCR beta family frequency.

Trimming left V 0 bases short and J 4 bases short, with 19 bases between. Germline V CDR1 and CDR2: LGHDT, YNNKEL (reference sequence). This CDR3 is built from 18 residues. TCRdb reprocessed the reads with MiXCR, giving one entry per CDR3 protein. The data contain 800,000 to 950,000 distinct CDR3 sequences, approximately 32% of them singletons. This clonotype has more than one count but fewer than ten. The antigen remains unidentified. The gene calls are TRBV3-1 and TRBJ2-1; either TRBD1 or TRBD2 may supply D (6 bases each). This receptor was identified in a human donor in good health (CMV status not recorded). Some clones in this sample may be carry-over from other donors' samples. This sample comprised cultured CD8+ T cells from PBMCs, obtained from culture after CMV antigen stimulation. CDR3 in amino acids: CASSQEPLKGGFYNEQFF. The CDR3 DNA sequence: TGTGCCAGCAGCCAAGAACCACTCAAGGGGGGATTTTACAATGAGCAGTTCTTC.